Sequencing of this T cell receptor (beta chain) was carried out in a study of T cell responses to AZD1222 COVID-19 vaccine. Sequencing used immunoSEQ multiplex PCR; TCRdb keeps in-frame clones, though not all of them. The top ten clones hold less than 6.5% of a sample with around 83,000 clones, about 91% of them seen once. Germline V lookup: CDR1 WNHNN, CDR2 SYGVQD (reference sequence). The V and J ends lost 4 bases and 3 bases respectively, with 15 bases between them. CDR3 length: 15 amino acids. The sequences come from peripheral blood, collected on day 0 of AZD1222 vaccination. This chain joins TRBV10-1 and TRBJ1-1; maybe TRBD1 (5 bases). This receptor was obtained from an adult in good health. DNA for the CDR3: TGCGCCAGCAGTGCTTTGGGGGGTTTCTACACTGAAGCTTTCTTT. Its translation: CASSALGGFYTEAFF.